Sequencing of this T cell receptor beta chain was carried out in a study of T cells in Graves' hyperthyroidism and ophthalmopathy. Study-wide findings and caveats: Researchers report that a 13 V-J model separated ophthalmopathy from stable hyperthyroidism.

TCR beta CDR3 regions were amplified from RNA. With the HTBI primer set, the TCR CDR3 went through a first round of RT-PCR. TCRdb reprocessed the multiplex PCR reads with MiXCR, giving one entry per CDR3 protein. The table shows roughly 400,000 distinct CDR3 sequences, with around a quarter occurring only once. Comments on this clonotype: Its antigen is not identified.

The study excluded patients with uncontrolled infection, other autoimmune disease, pregnancy or lactation. V dropped 5 bases and J dropped 6; count of bases not matched to a gene: 4. CDR1 and CDR2 (germline): LGHDT, YNNKEL (reference sequence). This CDR3 comprises 14 residues. The receptor was derived from a middle-aged man with Graves' hyperthyroidism. The sample was blood. The chain uses TRBV3-1 and TRBJ2-2, with TRBD1 matching 9 bases. CDR3 in amino acids: CASSETGGSGELFF. CDR3 coding DNA: TGTGCCAGCAGCGAGACAGGGGGGTCCGGGGAGCTGTTTTTT.